This T cell receptor beta chain was documented in a study of T cell responses to AZD1222 COVID-19 vaccine. The sample holds one count of this clone. Its antigen is not known. Libraries were prepared by immunoSEQ multiplex PCR; TCRdb keeps only in-frame clonotypes and omits some of them. The repertoire has about 110,000 clones, roughly 88% of them found once; the top ten carry approximately 5.4%. Findings and caveats of the study: Baseline antibody screening turned up just six seropositive AZD1222 recipients.

The source was peripheral blood, collected on day 0 of AZD1222 vaccination. The receptor was derived from an adult in good health.

The CDR3 here is CASSQADGYNYGYTF. The CDR3 DNA reads TGTGCCAGCAGCCAGGCGGACGGCTATAACTATGGCTACACCTTC. This rearrangement joins TRBV14 to TRBJ1-2; D is undetermined. This CDR3 is 15 amino acids long. Trimming took 3 bases from V and 1 from J, leaving 12 bases between them. Germline V gene lookup returns CDR1 SGHDN and CDR2 FVKESK.